Listed here is a single T cell receptor (beta chain). Its antigen is as yet unknown. Cells sorted as Tregs were CD4+, CD25+ and CD127-/low. Study-level results: Tumor memory CD4+ T cell TCR gene usage was found to cluster with blood and lymph node memory CD4+ cells and with lymph node naive CD4+ cells. Tumor-infiltrating Treg TCR alpha and beta sequences overlapped most with tumor naive CD4+ T cells, then blood naive.

In TCRdb, the 5' RACE reads were re-called with MiXCR into one record per CDR3 protein. The repertoire holds approximately 40,000 distinct CDR3 sequences, with approximately 22% as singletons. This sequence was found in a female donor with breast cancer. Sequencing was carried out using Tregs sorted from blood.

Here the CDR3 reads CASSFGGATDTQYF. The CDR3 region has the DNA TGTGCCAGCAGTTTTGGAGGGGCCACAGATACGCAGTATTTT. The V gene is TRBV12-3 or TRBV12-4, the J gene TRBJ2-3, with D perhaps TRBD2 (6 bases). V lost 3 bases, J lost 2 bases, and 9 bases lay in between. The CDR3 has 14 residues.